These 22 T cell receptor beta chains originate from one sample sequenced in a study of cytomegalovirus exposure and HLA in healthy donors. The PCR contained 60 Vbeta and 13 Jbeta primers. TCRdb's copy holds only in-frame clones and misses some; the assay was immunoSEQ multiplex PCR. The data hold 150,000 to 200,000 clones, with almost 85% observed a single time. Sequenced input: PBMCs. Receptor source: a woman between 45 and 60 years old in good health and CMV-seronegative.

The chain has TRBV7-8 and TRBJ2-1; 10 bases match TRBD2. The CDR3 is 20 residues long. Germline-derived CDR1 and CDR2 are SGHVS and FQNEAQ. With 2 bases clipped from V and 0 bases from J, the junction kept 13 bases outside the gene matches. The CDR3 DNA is TGTGCCAGCAGCTTATTGTGGCTAGCGGGAGTGGAAAGCTCCTACAATGAGCAGTTCTTC. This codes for CASSLLWLAGVESSYNEQFF. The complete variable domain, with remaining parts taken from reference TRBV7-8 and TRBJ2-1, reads GAGVSQSPRYKVAKRGQDVALRCDPISGHVSLFWYQQALGQGPEFLTYFQNEAQLDKSGLPSDRFFAERPEGSVSTLKIQRTQQEDSAVYLCASSLLWLAGVESSYNEQFFGPGTRLTVL.

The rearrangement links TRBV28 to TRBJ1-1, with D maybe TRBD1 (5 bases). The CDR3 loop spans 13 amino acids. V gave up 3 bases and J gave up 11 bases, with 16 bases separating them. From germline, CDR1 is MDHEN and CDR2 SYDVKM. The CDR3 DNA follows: TGTGCCAGCAGTTTGGTCTCCAGGGTGAGGGCTTTCTTT. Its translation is CASSLVSRVRAFF.

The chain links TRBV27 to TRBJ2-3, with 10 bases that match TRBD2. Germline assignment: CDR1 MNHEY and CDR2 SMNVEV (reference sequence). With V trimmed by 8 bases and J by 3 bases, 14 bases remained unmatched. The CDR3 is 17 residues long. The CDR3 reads CASSSSVLAGVTDTQYF. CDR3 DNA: TGTGCCAGCTCCTCCTCCGTGCTAGCGGGAGTTACAGATACGCAGTATTTT.

The DNA of the CDR3 is TGTGCCAGCAGCTGGAAAAGACAGGGGAAGACCTACGAGCAGTACTTC. Protein sequence: CASSWKRQGKTYEQYF. The V gene is TRBV5-4, the J gene TRBJ2-7; 8 nucleotides match TRBD1. The CDR3 is made up of 16 amino acids. V shed 3 bases, J shed 2 bases, and the junction held 10 bases outside the gene matches. CDR1 is SGHNT and CDR2 is YYREEE in the germline V gene (reference sequence).

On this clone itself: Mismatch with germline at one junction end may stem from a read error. The CDR3 sequence: CSSRLAGGETQYF. The CDR3 DNA is TGTTCCAGCAGACTAGCGGGAGGAGAGACCCAGTACTTC. The chain carries TRBV7-9 and TRBJ2-5, with 13 bases lining up with TRBD2. The CDR3 totals 13 residues. Germline V CDR1 and CDR2: SEHNR, FQNEAQ (reference sequence).

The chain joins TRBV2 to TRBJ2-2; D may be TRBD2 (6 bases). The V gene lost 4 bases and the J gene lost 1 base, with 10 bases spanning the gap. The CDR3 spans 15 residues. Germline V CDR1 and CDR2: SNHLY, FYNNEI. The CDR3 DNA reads TGTGCCAGCAGTGGATGGGACTGGAACACCGGGGAGCTGTTTTTT. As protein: CASSGWDWNTGELFF.

The CDR3 DNA reads TGCAGCGTTCGTAGCGGGAGACGCGACGAGCAGTACTTC. Translation: CSVRSGRRDEQYF. This chain links TRBV29-1 with TRBJ2-7, with TRBD2 matching over 9 bases. Per germline, CDR1 SQVTM and CDR2 ANQGSEA. V shed 5 bases and J 5 bases; nucleotides not matched to a gene: 7. CDR3 length: 13 amino acids.

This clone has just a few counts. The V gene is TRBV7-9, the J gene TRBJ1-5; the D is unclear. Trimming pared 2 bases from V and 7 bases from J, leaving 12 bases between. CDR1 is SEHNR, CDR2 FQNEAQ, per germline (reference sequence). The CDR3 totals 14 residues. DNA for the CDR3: TGTGCCAGCAGCTTATCCGGAGTAGACCAGCCCCAGCATTTT. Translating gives CASSLSGVDQPQHF.

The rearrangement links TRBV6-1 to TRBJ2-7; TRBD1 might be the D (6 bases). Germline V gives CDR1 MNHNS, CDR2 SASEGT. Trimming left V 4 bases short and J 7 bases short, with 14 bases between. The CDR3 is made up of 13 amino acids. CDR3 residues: CASSVLLGGEQYF. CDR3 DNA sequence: TGTGCCAGCAGTGTGCTACTAGGGGGTGAGCAGTACTTC.

The CDR3: CASSTGQEHSYNEQFF. CDR3 bases: TGCGCCAGCAGCACAGGACAGGAGCACTCCTACAATGAGCAGTTCTTC. The V and J genes are TRBV5-1 and TRBJ2-1; 7 nucleotides align to TRBD1. Unmatched junction bases numbered 7, after V lost 4 bases and J lost 0 bases. Germline CDR1 SGHRS, CDR2 YFSETQ. This CDR3 has 16 amino acids.

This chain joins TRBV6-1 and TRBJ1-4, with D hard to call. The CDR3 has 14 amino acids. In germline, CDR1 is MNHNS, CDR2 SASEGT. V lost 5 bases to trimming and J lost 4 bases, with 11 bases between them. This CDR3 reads CASSRGPLNEKLFF. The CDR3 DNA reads TGTGCCAGCAGTCGAGGGCCTCTTAATGAAAAACTGTTTTTT.

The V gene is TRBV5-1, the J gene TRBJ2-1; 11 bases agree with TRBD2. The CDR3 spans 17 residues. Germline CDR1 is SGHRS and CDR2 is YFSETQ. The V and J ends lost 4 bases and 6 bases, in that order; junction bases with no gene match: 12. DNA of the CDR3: TGCGCCAGCAGCCCCGCCCCACTAGCGGGAGACTCCAATGAGCAGTTCTTC. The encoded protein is CASSPAPLAGDSNEQFF.

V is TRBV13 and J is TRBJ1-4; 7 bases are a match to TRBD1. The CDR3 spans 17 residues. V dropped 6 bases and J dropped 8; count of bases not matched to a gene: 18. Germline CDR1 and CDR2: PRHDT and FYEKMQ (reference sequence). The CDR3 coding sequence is TGTGCCAGCAGTCCGACCGCTGAAAAGGGGGCCTGGGAAAAACTGTTTTTT. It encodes CASSPTAEKGAWEKLFF.

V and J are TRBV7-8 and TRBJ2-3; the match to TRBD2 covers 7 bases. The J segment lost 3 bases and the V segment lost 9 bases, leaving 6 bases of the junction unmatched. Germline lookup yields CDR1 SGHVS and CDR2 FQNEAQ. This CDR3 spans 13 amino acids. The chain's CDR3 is CASTQAGTDTQYF. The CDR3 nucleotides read TGTGCCAGTACCCAAGCGGGGACAGATACGCAGTATTTT.

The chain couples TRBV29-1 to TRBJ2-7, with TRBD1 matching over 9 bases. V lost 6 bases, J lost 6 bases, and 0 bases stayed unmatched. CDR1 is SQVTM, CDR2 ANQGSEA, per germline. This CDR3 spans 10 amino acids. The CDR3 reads CSVGQGEQYF. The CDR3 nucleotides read TGCAGCGTGGGACAGGGCGAGCAGTACTTC.

In nucleotides, the CDR3 is TGTGCCAGCAGCGGGGTAGAAAACTACAACACCGGGGAGCTGTTTTTT. This gives the protein CASSGVENYNTGELFF. The chain has TRBV9 and TRBJ2-2; unclear D gene. The germline V gene has CDR1 SGDLS and CDR2 YYNGEE. This CDR3 contains 16 residues. V shed 3 bases and J shed 2 bases, with 14 bases lying between them. Drawing the rest from reference TRBV9 and TRBJ2-2, the complete variable domain is DSGVTQTPKHLITATGQRVTLRCSPRSGDLSVYWYQQSLDQGLQFLIQYYNGEERAKGNILERFSAQQFPDLHSELNLSSLELGDSALYFCASSGVENYNTGELFFGEGSRLTVL.

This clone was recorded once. Written as DNA, the CDR3 is TGCGCCAGCAGCTTAACACGGGACACCGCAACTAATGAAAAACTGTTTTTT. Translation: CASSLTRDTATNEKLFF. The chain uses TRBV5-1 and TRBJ1-4; D may be TRBD1 (6 bases). The V end was cut by 2 bases, the J end by 0 bases, with 14 bases between. Germline CDR1 is SGHRS and CDR2 is YFSETQ. There are 17 residues in the CDR3.

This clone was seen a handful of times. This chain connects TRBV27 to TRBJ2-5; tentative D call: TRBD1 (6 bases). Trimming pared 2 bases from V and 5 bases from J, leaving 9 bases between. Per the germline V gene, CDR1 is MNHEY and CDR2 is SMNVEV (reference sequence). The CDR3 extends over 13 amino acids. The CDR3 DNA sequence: TGTGCCAGCAGTTTACAAGGGGGTGAGACCCAGTACTTC. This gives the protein CASSLQGGETQYF.

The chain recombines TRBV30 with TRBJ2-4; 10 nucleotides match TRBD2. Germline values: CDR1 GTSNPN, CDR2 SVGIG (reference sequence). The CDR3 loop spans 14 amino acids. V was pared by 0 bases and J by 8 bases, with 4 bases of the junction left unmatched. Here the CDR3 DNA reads TGTGCCTGGAGTGTTGGCAGCGGGAGGGACATTCAGTACTTC. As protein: CAWSVGSGRDIQYF. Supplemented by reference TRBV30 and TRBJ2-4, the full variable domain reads SQTIHQWPATLVQPVGSPLSLECTVEGTSNPNLYWYRQAAGRGLQLLFYSVGIGQISSEVPQNLSASRPQDRQFILSSKKLLLSDSGFYLCAWSVGSGRDIQYFGAGTRLSVL.

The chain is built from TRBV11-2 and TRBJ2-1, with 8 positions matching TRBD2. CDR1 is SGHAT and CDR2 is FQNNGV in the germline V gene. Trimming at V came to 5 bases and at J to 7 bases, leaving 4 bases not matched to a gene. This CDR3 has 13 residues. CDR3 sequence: CASSAAGVNEQFF. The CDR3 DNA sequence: TGTGCCAGCAGCGCAGCGGGAGTTAATGAGCAGTTCTTC.

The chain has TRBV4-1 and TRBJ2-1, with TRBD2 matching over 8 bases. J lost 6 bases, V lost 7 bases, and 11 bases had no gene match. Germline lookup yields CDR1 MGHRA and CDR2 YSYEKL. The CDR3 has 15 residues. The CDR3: CASMSWGLVFNEQFF. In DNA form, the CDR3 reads TGCGCCAGCATGTCGTGGGGACTAGTGTTCAATGAGCAGTTCTTC.

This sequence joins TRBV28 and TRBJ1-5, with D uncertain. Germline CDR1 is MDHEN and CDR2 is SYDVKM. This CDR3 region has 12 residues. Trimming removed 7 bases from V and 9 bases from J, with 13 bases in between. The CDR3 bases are TGTGCCAGCAACCCCTCGCGAGGGCCCCAGCATTTT. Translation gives CASNPSRGPQHF.